These 13 T cell receptor beta chains were sequenced from one sample in a study of persistence of HIV-infected CD4 T cells. No cognate antigen is known for these TCRs. The immunoSEQ assay was version 4, run in survey mode. TCRdb's copy holds only in-frame clones and misses some; the assay was immunoSEQ multiplex PCR. The profile covers 20,000 to 25,000 clones, with around 72% appearing a single time and around 1.8% taken by the ten largest. Overlapping HIV-1 Gag 15-mer peptides at roughly 1 ug per peptide per mL were used. CD4+ T cells upregulating both CD40 ligand and CD69 were sorted as responding cells. Specimen: CD4+ T cells sorted from PBMCs after approximately 20-hour stimulation, collected from a patient who received antiretroviral therapy. The receptors originated from an adult man with HIV who was CMV-seropositive.

The J gene is TRBJ2-7, the V gene TRBV6-5; D remains unclear. The CDR3 consists of 13 residues. V lost 4 bases and J lost 3, with 10 bases in between. From germline, CDR1 is MNHEY and CDR2 SVGAGI. CDR3 nucleotide sequence: TGTGCCAGCAGTTCAGAGGTCCTCTACGAGCAGTACTTC. Translation gives CASSSEVLYEQYF.

The genes are TRBV5-1 and TRBJ2-1; D perhaps matches TRBD1 (5 bases). Per the germline V gene, CDR1 is SGHRS and CDR2 is YFSETQ. This CDR3 has 15 residues. Trimming removed 0 bases at V and 0 bases at J, with 7 bases between. This chain's CDR3 is CASSLEGSSYNEQFF. CDR3 DNA: TGCGCCAGCAGCTTGGAGGGGTCCTCCTACAATGAGCAGTTCTTC.

V gene TRBV19 combines with J gene TRBJ1-1; the match to TRBD1 covers 7 bases. V was clipped by 7 bases and J by 6 bases; unmatched bases: 11. Germline loops: CDR1 LNHDA, CDR2 SQIVND (reference sequence). The CDR3 sequence is 14 residues long. This chain's CDR3 is CASIRTGTNPEAFF. CDR3 nucleotides: TGTGCCAGTATCCGGACAGGAACAAACCCTGAAGCTTTCTTT.

This sequence joins TRBV14 and TRBJ2-1; TRBD1 matches at 7 bases. Per the germline V gene, CDR1 is SGHDN and CDR2 is FVKESK. The CDR3 length is 14 residues. V lost 8 bases to trimming and J lost 8 bases; unmatched junction nucleotides: 12. In DNA, the CDR3 is TGTGCCAGCCAAACAGGGGCTGAGTTCCATGAGCAGTTCTTC. This encodes CASQTGAEFHEQFF.

The rearrangement joins TRBV29-1 to TRBJ1-1, with D perhaps TRBD1 (6 bases). The CDR3 sequence is 14 residues long. V was cut by 4 bases and J by 1 base, with 13 bases left in between. Germline CDR1 SQVTM, CDR2 ANQGSEA. The CDR3 nucleotides read TGCAGCGTTGTGGGACACTTATCGAACACTGAAGCTTTCTTT. It encodes CSVVGHLSNTEAFF.

This chain connects TRBV7-9 to TRBJ1-2; the match to TRBD1 covers 9 bases. CDR3 length: 13 amino acids. The ends lost 0 bases at V and 8 bases at J; junction bases unmatched: 1. CDR1 SEHNR and CDR2 FQNEAQ come from the germline V gene (reference sequence). The chain's CDR3 is CASSLAGQGGYTF. The CDR3 DNA sequence: TGTGCCAGCAGCTTAGCGGGACAGGGCGGCTACACCTTC.

The V gene is TRBV6-1, the J gene TRBJ2-5, with 10 bases fitting TRBD1. J lost 5 bases, V lost 4 bases, and 10 bases had no gene match. CDR3 length: 16 amino acids. Per the germline V gene, CDR1 is MNHNS and CDR2 is SASEGT. The DNA of the CDR3 is TGTGCCAGCAGTGGCCAGACAGGGGGCGCGGGTGAGACCCAGTACTTC. It translates to CASSGQTGGAGETQYF.

The chain has TRBV2 and TRBJ1-5; tentative D call: TRBD1 (6 bases). The CDR3 length is 14 residues. Germline assignment: CDR1 SNHLY and CDR2 FYNNEI. V was clipped by 6 bases and J by 1 base, with 10 bases between them. Written as DNA, the CDR3 is TGTGCCAGCAGGGGCGGGACAAGCAATCAGCCCCAGCATTTT. Encoded protein: CASRGGTSNQPQHF.

V is TRBV27 and J is TRBJ1-2; D remains unclear. Trimming took off 4 bases at V and 7 bases at J, with 13 bases between the two ends. The CDR3 is 13 residues long. Per the germline V gene, CDR1 is MNHEY and CDR2 is SMNVEV (reference sequence). DNA for the CDR3: TGTGCCAGCAGTTCAAAGCTTAGGAGTGGCTACACCTTC. Translating it yields CASSSKLRSGYTF.

This chain joins TRBV7-8 and TRBJ2-2, with 13 bases identical to TRBD2. CDR3 length equals 16 residues. With 4 bases clipped from V and 5 bases from J, the junction kept 4 bases outside the gene matches. Germline V CDR1 and CDR2: SGHVS, FQNEAQ. The CDR3 spells CASSSLAGGSTGELFF. The CDR3 DNA sequence: TGTGCCAGCAGCTCACTAGCGGGGGGGTCAACCGGGGAGCTGTTTTTT.

The V and J genes are TRBV6-5 and TRBJ2-3; a possible D gene is TRBD2 (5 bases). Germline V gene data show CDR1 as MNHEY and CDR2 as SVGAGI. The V and J ends lost 7 bases and 0 bases respectively, with 11 bases between them. The length of the CDR3 is 14 residues. The CDR3 loop reads CASIRGESTDTQYF. The CDR3, as DNA: TGTGCCAGCATCCGGGGAGAAAGCACAGATACGCAGTATTTT.

This clone occurred a few times. CDR3 residues: CASSQGVDSTYGYTF. The CDR3 DNA sequence: TGCGCCAGCAGCCAAGGGGTAGACAGCACCTATGGCTACACCTTC. The chain recombines TRBV5-1 with TRBJ1-2; a possible D gene is TRBD1 (5 bases). This CDR3 spans 15 amino acids. Germline values: CDR1 SGHRS, CDR2 YFSETQ. Trimming removed 4 bases at V and 4 bases at J, with 17 bases between.

The chain links TRBV12-3 or TRBV12-4 to TRBJ1-5; D is undetermined. The CDR3 sequence is 13 residues long. V was cut by 6 bases and J by 5 bases, with 11 bases left in between. DNA of the CDR3: TGTGCCAGCAGCCTTACCTGGGATCAGCCCCAGCATTTT. Its translation: CASSLTWDQPQHF.